These T cell receptor beta chains were read from a single sample in a study of T and B cells in COVID-19 patients. From the multiplex PCR reads, TCRdb called clonotypes with MiXCR, one entry per CDR3 protein. This sample has around 25,000 distinct CDR3 sequences, with 32% found just once. The sequenced material came from blood. The receptors here all came from a human donor who had recovered from COVID-19. CDR3s include the opening cysteine and the closing phenylalanine or tryptophan. Fields, in order: J gene, D gene, V gene, clone size, CDR3 protein, CDR3 DNA. D genes are given only for firm matches. A row's size may be missing; if present it is once, few, many or a size class.

TRBJ1-2 | NA | TRBV18 | NA | CASSPASGGDGYTF | TGTGCCAGCTCACCTGCGAGTGGAGGGGATGGCTACACCTTC
TRBJ2-3 | NA | TRBV15 | few | CATSSRRTDTQYF | TGTGCCACCAGCAGTCGGAGGACAGATACGCAGTATTTT
TRBJ1-2 | NA | TRBV29-1 | medium-sized | CSVGRGTSYGYTF | TGCAGCGTTGGCCGGGGGACATCCTATGGCTACACCTTC
TRBJ2-2 | NA | TRBV15 | few | CATSRAPGFVAGELFF | TGTGCCACCAGCAGAGCCCCAGGGTTTGTTGCCGGGGAGCTGTTTTTT
TRBJ2-2 | NA | TRBV5-5 | NA | CASRDGNTGELFF | TGTGCCAGTAGGGACGGAAACACCGGGGAGCTGTTTTTT
TRBJ2-3 | NA | TRBV4-3 | NA | CASSQDTGVRTDTQYF | TGCGCCAGCAGCCAAGATACGGGAGTCCGGACAGATACGCAGTATTTT
TRBJ2-3 | NA | TRBV6-5 | few | CASSYSWARGVTDTQYF | TGTGCCAGCAGTTACTCCTGGGCCAGGGGGGTCACAGATACGCAGTATTTT
TRBJ2-1 | TRBD2 | TRBV14 | few | CASSTGGSTYNEQFF | TGTGCCAGCAGCACGGGAGGGAGCACCTACAATGAGCAGTTCTTC
TRBJ2-3 | NA | TRBV20-1 | few | CSAREGGPTDTQYF | TGCAGTGCTAGAGAGGGGGGCCCCACAGATACGCAGTATTTT
TRBJ2-1 | NA | TRBV29-1 | medium-sized | CSVNEQFF | TGCAGCGTTAATGAGCAGTTCTTC
TRBJ2-7 | NA | TRBV12-3/TRBV12-4 | NA | CASSLWGRDPAPEQYF | TGTGCCAGCAGTTTATGGGGAAGGGACCCAGCTCCCGAGCAGTACTTC
TRBJ2-7 | TRBD2 | TRBV19 | NA | CASSSRAGGGGEQYF | TGTGCCAGTAGTAGTCGGGCGGGAGGTGGGGGTGAGCAGTACTTC
TRBJ2-1 | TRBD1 | TRBV5-4 | few | CASSPRDRDYNEQFF | TGTGCCAGCAGCCCCCGGGACAGGGACTACAATGAGCAGTTCTTC
TRBJ1-5 | TRBD1 | TRBV10-3 | NA | CAISESGQGFRQPQHF | TGTGCCATCAGTGAGTCTGGACAGGGATTTCGTCAGCCCCAGCATTTT
TRBJ2-3 | TRBD2 | TRBV19 | once | CASSIGAGPDTQYF | TGTGCCAGTAGTATAGGAGCGGGACCAGATACGCAGTATTTT
TRBJ2-1 | TRBD2 | TRBV7-2 | NA | CASSLAPLAGGRNEQFF | TGTGCCAGCAGCTTAGCCCCACTAGCGGGAGGGCGCAATGAGCAGTTCTTC
TRBJ2-1 | NA | TRBV4-3 | NA | CASSQERGLEQFF | TGCGCCAGCAGCCAGGAACGGGGGCTTGAGCAGTTCTTC
TRBJ2-7 | NA | TRBV5-6 | NA | CASNVLAGAYEQYF | TGTGCCAGCAATGTGTTGGCAGGGGCGTACGAGCAGTACTTC
TRBJ2-1 | TRBD2 | TRBV27 | few | CASSSQRGAYNEQFF | TGTGCCAGCAGTTCCCAGCGGGGGGCCTACAATGAGCAGTTCTTC
TRBJ2-2 | TRBD1 | TRBV19 | NA | CASRWGQGNTGELFF | TGTGCCAGTAGATGGGGACAGGGGAACACCGGGGAGCTGTTTTTT
TRBJ2-2 | TRBD1 | TRBV27 | few | CASSLTGESRELFF | TGTGCCAGCAGTTTAACAGGGGAAAGCCGGGAGCTGTTTTTT
TRBJ2-3 | TRBD2 | TRBV27 | medium-sized | CASSPSGSRTDTQYF | TGTGCCAGCAGTCCCAGCGGGAGTAGGACAGATACGCAGTATTTT
TRBJ1-2 | TRBD1 | TRBV12-3/TRBV12-4 | NA | CASTGDSYGYTF | TGTGCCAGCACCGGGGACAGCTATGGCTACACCTTC
TRBJ1-1 | TRBD1 | TRBV19 | few | CASLDQGGDTEAFF | TGTGCCAGTCTTGACCAGGGGGGAGACACTGAAGCTTTCTTT
TRBJ2-5 | TRBD2 | TRBV12-3/TRBV12-4 | many | CASSLASGGVSQETQYF | TGTGCCAGCAGTCTCGCTAGCGGGGGGGTGTCCCAAGAGACCCAGTACTTC
TRBJ2-3 | NA | TRBV18 | NA | CASFPRPTRQGDTQYF | TGTGCCAGCTTCCCGAGGCCCACAAGGCAAGGAGATACGCAGTATTTT